This TCR beta chain was retrieved from a study of blood T cell repertoires in COVID-19. For the study at large: T cells, B-cell-depleted T cells, or PBMCs provided the cDNA or gDNA that served as material.

Germline V gene data show CDR1 as SGHVS and CDR2 as FQNEAQ. This CDR3 region has 13 residues. V gave up 4 bases and J gave up 6 bases, with 10 bases separating them. This table comes from immunoSEQ multiplex PCR, and its TCRdb copy is limited to in-frame clones, with some not included. The sample carries about 210,000 clones, about 81% recorded once. Participant ages covered about 18 to 100 years across around 22 US areas. Sequenced: PBMCs or T cells enriched from blood (not recorded which). The receptor was derived from a middle-aged man who had recovered from COVID-19. The chain combines TRBV7-8 with TRBJ1-5; D not resolved. The chain's CDR3 is CASSSLVGQPQHF. The CDR3 nucleotides read TGTGCCAGCAGCTCCCTGGTCGGTCAGCCCCAGCATTTT.